These 12 T cell receptor beta chains originate from one sample sequenced in a study of molecular identifiers for immune sequencing clone quantification. TCRdb passed the PCR reads through MiXCR, listing each CDR3 protein once. The sample carries about 640,000 distinct CDR3 sequences, around 20% recorded once. The sequenced sample consisted of naive CD8+ T cells from blood, with Jurkat cell RNA spiked in. Subset in this sample: FACS-sorted CD8+CD4-CCR7+CD45RA+ naive T cells. The source is a human donor in good health. Some libraries in this study had Jurkat cell RNA spiked in.

This sequence joins TRBV7-6 and TRBJ2-1; D possibly matches TRBD1 or TRBD2 (6 bases each). Germline loops: CDR1 SGHVS, CDR2 FNYEAQ. The CDR3 extends over 12 amino acids. The germline V and J ends were trimmed by 7 bases and 12 bases, with 16 bases remaining between them. The CDR3 DNA reads TGTGCCAGCAACGACGGGGGCAGAGGGCAGTTCTTC. Its translation is CASNDGGRGQFF.

Ten or more counts support this clonotype. V is TRBV3-1 and J is TRBJ2-3; D is undetermined. V lost 0 bases and J 7 bases, leaving 8 bases between the germline ends. CDR3 length: 13 amino acids. Germline CDR1 LGHDT, CDR2 YNNKEL (reference sequence). CDR3 in amino acids: CASSQELINTQYF. The CDR3 DNA reads TGTGCCAGCAGCCAAGAATTAATCAATACGCAGTATTTT.

This sequence joins TRBV27 and TRBJ1-1; 10 nucleotides line up with TRBD1. The CDR3 has 17 residues. V shed 6 bases, J shed 3 bases, and the junction held 13 bases outside the gene matches. Germline V gene data show CDR1 as MNHEY and CDR2 as SMNVEV (reference sequence). The DNA of the CDR3 is TGTGCCAGCAGCCCTTTGACAGGGGGCTTAAGGTACACTGAAGCTTTCTTT. It translates to CASSPLTGGLRYTEAFF.

This chain links TRBV6-6 with TRBJ2-1, with TRBD2 identical over 9 bases. CDR1 is MNHNY and CDR2 is SVGAGI in the germline V gene (reference sequence). V trimming: 2 bases; J trimming: 4 bases; junction bases outside the gene matches: 6. The length of the CDR3 is 16 residues. The CDR3 loop is CASSYRAGGLYNEQFF. The CDR3 bases are TGTGCCAGCAGTTACCGAGCGGGAGGTTTGTACAATGAGCAGTTCTTC.

With respect to this clonotype: With a much larger clone just one base away, this may be a read error. This chain links TRBV6-4 with TRBJ2-3, with D uncertain. From germline, CDR1 is MRHNA and CDR2 SNTAGT. The CDR3 runs 13 residues. DNA of the CDR3: TGTGCCAACAGTGACGGTTTCACAGATACGCAGTATTTT. Protein: CANSDGFTDTQYF.

This clonotype was seen many times. V gene TRBV4-3 combines with J gene TRBJ1-5, with D maybe TRBD1 (6 bases). The CDR3 length is 17 residues. V was cut by 0 bases and J by 3 bases, with 15 bases left in between. Germline CDR1 is LGHNA and CDR2 is YSLEER. CDR3 sequence (DNA): TGCGCCAGCAGCCAAGAAAGTATGGACAGTTCCAATCAGCCCCAGCATTTT. It specifies CASSQESMDSSNQPQHF.

This clonotype was seen repeatedly, ten times or more. The gene calls are TRBV20-1 and TRBJ1-6; unclear D gene. CDR1 and CDR2 (germline): DFQATT, SNEGSKA (reference sequence). V lost 0 bases to trimming and J lost 7 bases, with 16 bases between them. The CDR3 loop spans 16 amino acids. CDR3 loop: CSARDRNGQRNSPLHF. The DNA for the CDR3 is TGCAGTGCTAGAGACCGGAACGGGCAGCGAAATTCACCCCTCCACTTT.

This clonotype has only one observation. Given a much more abundant clone one base away, this may be a read error. The rearrangement links TRBV6-2 or TRBV6-3 to TRBJ2-7, with D perhaps TRBD2 (6 bases). The CDR3 covers 14 residues. Germline CDR1 reads MNHEY; CDR2 reads SVGEGT. Trimming stripped 8 bases from V and 7 bases from J, with 21 bases between. CDR3 nucleotide sequence: TGTGCCAGCGGCACACGGGACTTGTTCCGGGAGCAGTACTTC. This translates into CASGTRDLFREQYF.

On this clonotype itself: Being one base from a much bigger clone, this may be a read error. Because it lacks the conserved phenylalanine or tryptophan at the end, this CDR3 is likely a read error. The chain combines TRBV19 with TRBJ2-7, with 8 nucleotides matching TRBD2. In germline, CDR1 is LNHDA, CDR2 SQIVND (reference sequence). The junction had 7 bases not matched to a gene; V was cut back by 5 bases and J by 4 bases. The CDR3 spans 14 residues. For the CDR3, the DNA is TGTGCCAGTAGTCCCAGCGGGAGTGAGTACGAGCAGTACCTC. This gives the protein CASSPSGSEYEQYL.

This clonotype was seen many times. The chain has TRBV6-2 or TRBV6-3 and TRBJ1-4, with D tentatively TRBD1 (5 bases). Germline V gene lookup returns CDR1 MNHEY and CDR2 SVGEGT. The CDR3 runs to 15 residues. With 5 bases removed from V and 10 bases from J, the gap between germline ends came to 20 bases. For the CDR3, the DNA is TGTGCCAGCAGTCCAGATGGGGCCCTGCAGGGAAAACTGTTTTTT. Protein: CASSPDGALQGKLFF.

In this sample, this clonotype turned up many times. The CDR3 DNA reads TGTGCCAGCAGCCCATCGTTTTGGGGAAATGAGCAGTTCTTC. It encodes CASSPSFWGNEQFF. The chain carries TRBV6-5 and TRBJ2-1; no clear D gene. This CDR3 is 14 amino acids long. V gave up 6 bases and J gave up 7 bases, with 16 bases separating them. Germline values: CDR1 MNHEY, CDR2 SVGAGI.

Turning to this clonotype: A read error may be the cause here, since a much bigger clone is one base away. The V and J genes are TRBV5-1 and TRBJ2-2, with a possible D match to TRBD1 (6 bases). This CDR3 contains 15 residues. Germline V gives CDR1 SGHRS, CDR2 YFSETQ. Trimming stripped 4 bases from V and 4 bases from J, with 14 bases between. DNA of the CDR3: TGCGCCAGCAGCCCAATACAGGGTACCACCGGGGAGCTGTTTTTT. Residues: CASSPIQGTTGELFF.